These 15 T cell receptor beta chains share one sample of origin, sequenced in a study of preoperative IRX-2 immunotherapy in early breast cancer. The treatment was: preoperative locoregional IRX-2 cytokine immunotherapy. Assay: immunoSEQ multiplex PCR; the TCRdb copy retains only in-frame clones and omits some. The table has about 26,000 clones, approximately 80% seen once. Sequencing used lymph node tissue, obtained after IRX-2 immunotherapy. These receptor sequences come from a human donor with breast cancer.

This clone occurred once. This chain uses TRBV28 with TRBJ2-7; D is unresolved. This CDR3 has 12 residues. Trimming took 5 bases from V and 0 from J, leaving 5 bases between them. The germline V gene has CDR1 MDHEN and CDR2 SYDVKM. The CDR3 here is CASSGSSYEQYV. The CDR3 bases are TGTGCCAGCAGTGGTAGCTCCTACGAGCAGTACGTC.

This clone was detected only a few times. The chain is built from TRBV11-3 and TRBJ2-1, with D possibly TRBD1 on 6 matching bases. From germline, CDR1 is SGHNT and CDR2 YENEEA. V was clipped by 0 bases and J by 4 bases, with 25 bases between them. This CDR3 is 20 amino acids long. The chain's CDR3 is CASSLDRHQGPLSGYNEQFF. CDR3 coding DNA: TGTGCCAGCAGCTTAGATCGCCACCAGGGGCCCCTGAGTGGGTACAATGAGCAGTTCTTC.

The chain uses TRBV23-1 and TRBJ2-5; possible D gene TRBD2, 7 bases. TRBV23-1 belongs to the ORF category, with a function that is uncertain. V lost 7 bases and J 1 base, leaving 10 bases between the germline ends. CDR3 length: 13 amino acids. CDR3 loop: CASKGGSQETQYF. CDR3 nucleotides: TGCGCCAGCAAGGGGGGGTCCCAAGAGACCCAGTACTTC.

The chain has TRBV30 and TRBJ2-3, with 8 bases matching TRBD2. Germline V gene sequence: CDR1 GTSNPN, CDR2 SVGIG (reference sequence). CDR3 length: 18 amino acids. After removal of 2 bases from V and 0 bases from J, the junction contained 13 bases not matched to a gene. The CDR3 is CAWSPPLRASGSTDTQYF. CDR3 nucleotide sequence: TGTGCCTGGAGTCCGCCTCTCCGGGCTAGCGGGAGCACAGATACGCAGTATTTT.

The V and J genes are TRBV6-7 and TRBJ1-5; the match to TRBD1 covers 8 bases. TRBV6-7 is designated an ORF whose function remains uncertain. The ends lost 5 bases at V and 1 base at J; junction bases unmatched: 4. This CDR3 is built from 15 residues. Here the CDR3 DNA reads TGTGCCAGCAGTAAGACAGGGGCCAGCAATCAGCCCCAGCATTTT. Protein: CASSKTGASNQPQHF.

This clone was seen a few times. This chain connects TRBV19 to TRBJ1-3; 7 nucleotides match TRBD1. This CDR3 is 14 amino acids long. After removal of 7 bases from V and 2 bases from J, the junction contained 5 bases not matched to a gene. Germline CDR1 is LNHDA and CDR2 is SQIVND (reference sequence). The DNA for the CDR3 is TGTGCCAGTAATACTCAGGGGGCTGGAAACACCATATATTTT. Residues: CASNTQGAGNTIYF. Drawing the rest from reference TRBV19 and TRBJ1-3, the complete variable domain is DGGITQSPKYLFRKEGQNVTLSCEQNLNHDAMYWYRQDPGQGLRLIYYSQIVNDFQKGDIAEGYSVSREKKESFPLTVTSAQKNPTAFYLCASNTQGAGNTIYFGEGSWLTVV.

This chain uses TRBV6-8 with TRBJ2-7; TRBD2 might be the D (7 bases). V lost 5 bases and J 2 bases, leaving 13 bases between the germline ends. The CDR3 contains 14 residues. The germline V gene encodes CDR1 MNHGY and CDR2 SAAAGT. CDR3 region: CASSDTGGPYEQYV. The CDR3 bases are TGTGCCAGCAGTGATACCGGGGGGCCCTACGAGCAGTACGTC.

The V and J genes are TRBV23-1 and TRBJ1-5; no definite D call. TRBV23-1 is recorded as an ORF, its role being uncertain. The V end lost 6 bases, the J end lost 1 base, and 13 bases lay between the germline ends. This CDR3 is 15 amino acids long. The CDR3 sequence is CASSQDRGSNQPQHF. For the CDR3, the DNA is TGCGCCAGCAGCCAAGATCGGGGAAGCAATCAGCCCCAGCATTTT.

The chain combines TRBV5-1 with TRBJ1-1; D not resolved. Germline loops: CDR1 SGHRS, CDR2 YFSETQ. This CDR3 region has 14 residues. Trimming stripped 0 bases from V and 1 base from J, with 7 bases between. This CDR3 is CASSLGTRNTEAFF. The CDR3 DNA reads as TGCGCCAGCAGCTTGGGGACGCGGAACACTGAAGCTTTCTTT.

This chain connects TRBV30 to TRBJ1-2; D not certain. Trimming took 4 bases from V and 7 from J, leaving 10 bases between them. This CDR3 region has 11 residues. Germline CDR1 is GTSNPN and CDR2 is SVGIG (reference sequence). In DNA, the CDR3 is TGTGCCTGGATGGTCTTAGGTGGCTACACCTTC. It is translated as CAWMVLGGYTF.

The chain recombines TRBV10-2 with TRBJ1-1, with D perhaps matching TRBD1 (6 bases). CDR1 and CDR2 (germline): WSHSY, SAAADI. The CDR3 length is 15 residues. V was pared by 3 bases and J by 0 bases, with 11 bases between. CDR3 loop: CASSDTTGMNTEAFF. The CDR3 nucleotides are TGCGCCAGCAGTGACACAACAGGGATGAACACTGAAGCTTTCTTT.

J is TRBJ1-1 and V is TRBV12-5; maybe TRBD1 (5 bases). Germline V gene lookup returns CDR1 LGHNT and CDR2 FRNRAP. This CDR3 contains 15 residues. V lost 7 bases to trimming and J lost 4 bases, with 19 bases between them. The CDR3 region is CASVPGQGDATEAFF. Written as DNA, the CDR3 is TGTGCTAGTGTCCCTGGGCAGGGAGATGCCACTGAAGCTTTCTTT.

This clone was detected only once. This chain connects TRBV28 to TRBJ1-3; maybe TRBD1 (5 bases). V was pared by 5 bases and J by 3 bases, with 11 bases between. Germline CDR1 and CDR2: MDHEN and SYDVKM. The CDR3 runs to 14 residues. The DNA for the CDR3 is TGTGCCAGCAGTGCGACAGTCAGTGGAAACACCATATATTTT. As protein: CASSATVSGNTIYF.

The CDR3 reads CVSSARLQGYEQYV. The DNA of the CDR3 is TGCGTCAGCAGCGCCCGATTACAGGGCTACGAGCAGTACGTC. The chain couples TRBV1 to TRBJ2-7; the table's D call of TRBD1 was not tested on the DNA. TRBV1 is marked as a pseudogene. The CDR3 totals 14 residues.

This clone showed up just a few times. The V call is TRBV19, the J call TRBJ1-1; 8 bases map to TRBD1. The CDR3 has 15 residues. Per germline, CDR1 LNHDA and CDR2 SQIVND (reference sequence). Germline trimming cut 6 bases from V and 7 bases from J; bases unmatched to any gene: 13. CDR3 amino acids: CASSRLGQAVGEAFF. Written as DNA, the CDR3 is TGTGCCAGTAGCAGATTGGGACAGGCCGTCGGTGAAGCTTTCTTT.